Presented here are 18 T cell receptor beta chains from one specimen sequenced in a study of T-cell memory formation after mild COVID-19. A single record per CDR3 protein comes from TCRdb applying MiXCR to the 5' RACE reads. The sample shows 160,000 or so distinct CDR3 sequences, roughly a third of them seen only once. Sequencing used PBMCs or a T cell subset sorted from them (not recorded which). The receptors originated from an adult woman who had mild COVID-19 (a few samples of this study predate the infection). Cell type and time point are not known.

In this sample, this clonotype turned up a few times. The chain employs TRBV7-2 and TRBJ2-1; 9 positions match TRBD1. The CDR3 loop spans 12 amino acids. Per the germline V gene, CDR1 is SGHTA and CDR2 is FQGNSA. V was clipped by 10 bases and J by 8 bases; unmatched bases: 6. CDR3 protein: CAILTGGYEQFF. The DNA for the CDR3 is TGTGCCATCCTTACAGGGGGCTATGAGCAGTTCTTC.

This clonotype was observed a few times. The rearrangement uses TRBV12-3 or TRBV12-4 and TRBJ2-1; D could derive from TRBD1 or TRBD2 (5 bases each). The CDR3 runs 14 residues. With 5 bases removed from V and 3 bases from J, the gap between germline ends came to 11 bases. The CDR3 here is CASSTGAGYNEQFF. The CDR3 DNA sequence: TGTGCCAGCAGTACCGGGGCGGGCTACAATGAGCAGTTCTTC.

This clonotype occurred a few times. The chain uses TRBV3-1 and TRBJ2-2, with TRBD2 matching over 11 bases. Germline assignment: CDR1 LGHDT and CDR2 YNNKEL (reference sequence). This CDR3 comprises 15 residues. Trimming at V came to 6 bases and at J to 4 bases, leaving 4 bases not matched to a gene. Written as DNA, the CDR3 is TGTGCCAGCAGTATAGCGGGGGGGATCACCGGGGAGCTGTTTTTT. It specifies CASSIAGGITGELFF. The variable domain in full, with the rest retrieved from reference TRBV3-1 and TRBJ2-2, is DTAVSQTPKYLVTQMGNDKSIKCEQNLGHDTMYWYKQDSKKFLKIMFSYNNKELIINETVPNRFSPKSPDKAHLNLHINSLELGDSAVYFCASSIAGGITGELFFGEGSRLTVL.

The V call is TRBV5-1, the J call TRBJ1-3; perhaps TRBD1 as D (5 bases). The CDR3 extends over 17 amino acids. Trimming removed 4 bases from V and 3 bases from J, with 20 bases in between. CDR1 is SGHRS, CDR2 YFSETQ, per germline. The CDR3 reads CASSPRAEGSVGNTIYF. CDR3 sequence (DNA): TGCGCCAGCAGCCCTCGGGCGGAGGGGTCGGTTGGAAACACCATATATTTT.

This clonotype was picked up a small number of times. The rearrangement links TRBV20-1 to TRBJ1-2; D call uncertain. The CDR3 has 12 residues. Per the germline V gene, CDR1 is DFQATT and CDR2 is SNEGSKA (reference sequence). Trimming left V 7 bases short and J 1 base short, with 10 bases between. This CDR3 reads CSVAGFNYGYTF. The CDR3 DNA reads TGCAGTGTTGCAGGATTTAACTATGGCTACACCTTC.

Concerning this clonotype itself: The missing conserved phenylalanine or tryptophan at the end of this CDR3 makes a read error likely. The genes are TRBV20-1 and TRBJ2-1; 11 positions match TRBD2. There are 15 residues in the CDR3. Germline V gene sequence: CDR1 DFQATT, CDR2 SNEGSKA (reference sequence). With 5 bases clipped from V and 8 bases from J, the junction kept 11 bases outside the gene matches. Written as DNA, the CDR3 is TGCAGTGCTGCGACTAGCGGGACCTGGCCCGATGAGCAGTTCTTA. It is translated as CSAATSGTWPDEQFL.

This clonotype has just a few counts. The chain has TRBV9 and TRBJ2-7; 12 bases match TRBD2. Looked up from germline, CDR1 is SGDLS and CDR2 is YYNGEE. Trimming at V came to 4 bases and at J to 3 bases, leaving 5 bases not matched to a gene. The CDR3 runs 15 residues. The CDR3 nucleotides read TGTGCCAGCAGCCCTCCTAGCGGGAGGGACTACGAGCAGTACTTC. Its protein is CASSPPSGRDYEQYF.

The rearrangement uses TRBV5-1 and TRBJ2-5; D tentatively fits TRBD1 or TRBD2 (6 bases each). CDR3 length: 14 residues. Germline-derived CDR1 and CDR2 are SGHRS and YFSETQ. Trimming pared 4 bases from V and 3 bases from J, leaving 13 bases between. This CDR3 reads CASSPGGGKETQYF. Here the CDR3 DNA reads TGCGCCAGCAGCCCTGGAGGGGGTAAAGAGACCCAGTACTTC. Using reference TRBV5-1 and TRBJ2-5 for the parts outside the CDR3, the full variable domain is KAGVTQTPRYLIKTRGQQVTLSCSPISGHRSVSWYQQTPGQGLQFLFEYFSETQRNKGNFPGRFSGRQFSNSRSEMNVSTLELGDSALYLCASSPGGGKETQYFGPGTRLLVL.

This clonotype was seen a few times. This rearrangement joins TRBV12-3 or TRBV12-4 to TRBJ2-3; D gene uncertain. The V gene lost 6 bases and the J gene lost 5 bases, with 9 bases spanning the gap. This CDR3 has 12 amino acids. This chain's CDR3 is CASRALIDTQYF. The CDR3 bases are TGTGCCAGCAGAGCTCTGATAGATACGCAGTATTTT.

The chain employs TRBV24-1 and TRBJ2-5, with 9 bases aligning to TRBD2. In germline, CDR1 is KGHDR, CDR2 SFDVKD. This CDR3 region has 18 residues. V lost 3 bases, J lost 2 bases, and 12 bases stayed unmatched. This chain's CDR3 is CATSDQKRGVPGQETQYF. CDR3 nucleotides: TGTGCCACCAGTGATCAAAAGCGGGGGGTCCCGGGGCAAGAGACCCAGTACTTC.

V gene TRBV5-8 combines with J gene TRBJ2-7; D gene ambiguous. The length of the CDR3 is 15 residues. CDR1 is SGHTS and CDR2 is YDEGEE in the germline V gene. Trimming left V 0 bases short and J 2 bases short, with 12 bases between. In DNA, the CDR3 is TGTGCCAGCAGCTTGGAGGTCGGCAGAGCCTACGAGCAGTACTTC. Amino acids: CASSLEVGRAYEQYF.

The J gene is TRBJ2-7, the V gene TRBV12-5; D is unclear. V was pared by 6 bases and J by 2 bases, with 14 bases between. Per germline, CDR1 LGHNT and CDR2 FRNRAP. This CDR3 is built from 14 residues. The CDR3 DNA sequence: TGTGCTAGTGGACCCAGCTTCGGCCCCTACGAGCAGTACTTC. This translates into CASGPSFGPYEQYF.

The chain carries TRBV24-1 and TRBJ2-3; D call uncertain. CDR3 length: 13 residues. Germline V CDR1 and CDR2: KGHDR, SFDVKD. The V and J ends lost 3 bases and 0 bases respectively, with 3 bases between them. CDR3 DNA: TGTGCCACCAGTGATCTGAGCACAGATACGCAGTATTTT. Residues: CATSDLSTDTQYF.

The chain employs TRBV24-1 and TRBJ2-7, with TRBD1 matching 7 bases. The germline V gene has CDR1 KGHDR and CDR2 SFDVKD. With V trimmed by 6 bases and J by 0 bases, 13 bases remained unmatched. This CDR3 has 17 amino acids. The CDR3 DNA reads as TGTGCCACCAGTCCTACTACCGGGACAGATAGCTCCTACGAGCAGTACTTC. Encoded protein: CATSPTTGTDSSYEQYF.

The chain is built from TRBV24-1 and TRBJ2-2; D unclear. The CDR3 is made up of 16 amino acids. Germline loops: CDR1 KGHDR, CDR2 SFDVKD. Trimming shortened V by 4 bases and J by 0 bases, and 11 bases separated the two germline ends. The CDR3 region is CATSDVGRTNTGELFF. The CDR3 coding sequence is TGTGCCACCAGTGACGTCGGCAGAACGAACACCGGGGAGCTGTTTTTT.

This clonotype showed up just a few times. The chain carries TRBV7-9 and TRBJ2-7; D possibly uses TRBD1 or TRBD2 (7 bases each). The V end was cut by 3 bases, the J end by 2 bases, with 20 bases between. This CDR3 spans 17 amino acids. Looked up from germline, CDR1 is SEHNR and CDR2 is FQNEAQ (reference sequence). The CDR3 here is CASSFRVGGGSPYEQYF. In nucleotides, the CDR3 is TGTGCCAGCAGCTTCCGGGTAGGGGGCGGGAGCCCCTACGAGCAGTACTTC.

This clonotype was detected a few times. The chain is built from TRBV20-1 and TRBJ2-5, with D possibly being TRBD1 (5 bases). Germline V CDR1 and CDR2: DFQATT, SNEGSKA (reference sequence). The CDR3 is made up of 12 amino acids. Deletions cut 2 bases from V and 5 bases from J, with 9 bases between. CDR3: CSARLPGETQYF. DNA for the CDR3: TGCAGTGCTAGACTCCCAGGGGAGACCCAGTACTTC.

This clonotype was seen once. V is TRBV4-3 and J is TRBJ1-2, with 7 nucleotides matching TRBD1. The trim removed 0 bases at V and 5 bases at J, leaving 9 bases unmatched. This CDR3 contains 16 residues. CDR1 and CDR2 from the germline V gene are LGHNA and YSLEER. The CDR3 region is CASSQDWDSRGYGYTF. In DNA, the CDR3 is TGCGCCAGCAGCCAAGATTGGGACAGCCGGGGGTATGGCTACACCTTC.